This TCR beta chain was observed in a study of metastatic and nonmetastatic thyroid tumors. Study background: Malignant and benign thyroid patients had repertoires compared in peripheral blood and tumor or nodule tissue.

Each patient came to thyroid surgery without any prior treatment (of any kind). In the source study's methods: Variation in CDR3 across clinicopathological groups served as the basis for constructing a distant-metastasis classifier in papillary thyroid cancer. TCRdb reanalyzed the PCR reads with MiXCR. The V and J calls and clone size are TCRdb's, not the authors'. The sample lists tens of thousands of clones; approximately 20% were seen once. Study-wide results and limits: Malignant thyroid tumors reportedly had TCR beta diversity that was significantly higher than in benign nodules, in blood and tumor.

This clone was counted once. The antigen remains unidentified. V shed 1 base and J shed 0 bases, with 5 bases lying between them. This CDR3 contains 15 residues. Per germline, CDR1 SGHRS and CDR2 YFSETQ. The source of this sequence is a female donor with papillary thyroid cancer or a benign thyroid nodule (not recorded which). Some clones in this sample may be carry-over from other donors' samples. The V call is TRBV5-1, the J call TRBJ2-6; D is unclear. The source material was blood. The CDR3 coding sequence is TGCGCCAGCAGCTTGTCGCTCTCTGGGGCCAACGTCCTGACTTTC. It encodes CASSLSLSGANVLTF.